A single sample gave rise to the 26 T cell receptor beta chains below, sequenced in a study of blood T cells in healthy people across ages. The second PCR ran about 7 to 12 cycles with a sample-barcoded 5' primer and J-beta primers. TCRdb re-called the 5' RACE reads through MiXCR, storing one row per CDR3 protein. In the table there are roughly 1,500,000 distinct CDR3 sequences, almost 35% of which are singletons. Sequenced: blood. The origin of the receptors is a woman aged 25 to 39 in good health.

The V and J genes are TRBV6-1 and TRBJ1-2, with no clear D. Trimming removed 2 bases from V and 5 bases from J, with 9 bases in between. The CDR3 loop spans 13 amino acids. Germline lookup yields CDR1 MNHNS and CDR2 SASEGT. The CDR3 DNA is TGTGCCAGCAGTGAACTGACTGGATATGGCTACACCTTC. Encoded protein: CASSELTGYGYTF.

The chain is built from TRBV20-1 and TRBJ1-1; no clear D. Between the trimmed V and J ends, which lost 7 bases and 0 bases, there was a span of 12 bases. The germline gives CDR1 DFQATT, CDR2 SNEGSKA (reference sequence). The CDR3 extends over 13 amino acids. CDR3: CSGRVQVNTEAFF. The DNA of the CDR3 is TGCAGTGGAAGGGTGCAAGTGAACACTGAAGCTTTCTTT.

Written as DNA, the CDR3 is TGTGCCAGCAGCGCGGGACCTGGGGGGCAAGAGACCCAGTACTTC. As protein: CASSAGPGGQETQYF. V is TRBV9 and J is TRBJ2-5, with a weak D call TRBD2 (6 bases). The CDR3 has 15 amino acids. V was shortened by 3 bases and J by 2 bases, with 14 bases between the two germline ends. Germline V gene sequence: CDR1 SGDLS, CDR2 YYNGEE.

The chain is built from TRBV11-2 and TRBJ1-2; the D is unclear. Deletions cut 0 bases from V and 0 bases from J, with 8 bases between. This CDR3 region has 15 residues. Germline assignment: CDR1 SGHAT and CDR2 FQNNGV. CDR3 loop: CASSLDRLSNYGYTF. CDR3 bases: TGTGCCAGCAGCTTAGACAGGCTATCTAACTATGGCTACACCTTC.

In this sample, this clonotype turned up a few times. The chain is built from TRBV5-1 and TRBJ2-5; D may be TRBD2 (5 bases). Germline-derived CDR1 and CDR2 are SGHRS and YFSETQ. Trimming stripped 0 bases from V and 3 bases from J, with 15 bases between. The CDR3 sequence is 16 residues long. This CDR3 reads CASSLDGRRGKETQYF. The CDR3 nucleotides read TGCGCCAGCAGCTTGGATGGCAGACGAGGGAAAGAGACCCAGTACTTC.

The CDR3 region is CASSHSGGSQETQFF. The CDR3 coding sequence is TGTGCCAGCAGCCACAGCGGGGGATCTCAAGAGACCCAGTTCTTC. This sequence joins TRBV3-1 and TRBJ2-1, with 8 bases that match TRBD2. There are 15 residues in the CDR3. Germline trimming cut 3 bases from V and 13 bases from J; bases unmatched to any gene: 14. From germline, CDR1 is LGHDT and CDR2 YNNKEL (reference sequence).

Concerning this clonotype itself: A much larger clone differs from this one at a single base, so this may be a read error. The CDR3 ends on some other residue instead of the conserved phenylalanine or tryptophan, so this is likely a read error. This chain links TRBV20-1 with TRBJ2-3, with 10 bases matching TRBD1. The ends lost 2 bases at V and 4 bases at J; junction bases unmatched: 9. The germline V gene has CDR1 DFQATT and CDR2 SNEGSKA (reference sequence). The CDR3 runs 16 residues. CDR3: CSARPLRDRGSDTQYL. CDR3 coding DNA: TGCAGTGCTAGACCCCTACGGGACAGGGGATCAGATACGCAGTATTTA.

This clonotype has only a few counts. V and J are TRBV12-3 or TRBV12-4 and TRBJ1-5; 8 nucleotides agree with TRBD1. Trimming took 4 bases from V and 7 from J; bases not matched to a gene: 12. The CDR3 extends over 16 amino acids. The CDR3 reads CASSSEDRGNGQPQHF. CDR3 DNA sequence: TGTGCCAGCAGTTCAGAAGACAGGGGAAATGGGCAGCCCCAGCATTTT.

This chain joins TRBV20-1 and TRBJ2-7; 9 bases map to TRBD1. Germline V gene lookup returns CDR1 DFQATT and CDR2 SNEGSKA (reference sequence). The V segment lost 4 bases and the J segment 3 bases; nucleotides outside the gene matches: 4. The CDR3 contains 13 residues. CDR3: CSATDRGLYEQYF. The CDR3 nucleotides read TGCAGTGCTACGGACAGGGGTCTCTACGAGCAGTACTTC.

This clonotype was observed many times. A much larger clone differs by one base, so this may be a read error. This chain connects TRBV5-1 to TRBJ2-6, with D possibly being TRBD1 or TRBD2 (5 bases each). The CDR3 sequence is 16 residues long. CDR1 is SGHRS and CDR2 is YFSETQ in the germline V gene. CDR3 nucleotides: TGCGCCAGCAGCCCAAACCCAGGGCCCGGGGCCAACGTCCGGACTTTC. Its translation: CASSPNPGPGANVRTF. The variable domain in full, completed from reference TRBV5-1 and TRBJ2-6, reads KAGVTQTPRYLIKTRGQQVTLSCSPISGHRSVSWYQQTPGQGLQFLFEYFSETQRNKGNFPGRFSGRQFSNSRSEMNVSTLELGDSALYLCASSPNPGPGANVRTFGAGSRLTVL.

The chain couples TRBV2 to TRBJ2-7; no firm D call. The J call is uncertain, as TRBJ2-5 better fits the DNA end. The length of the CDR3 is 14 residues. The germline gives CDR1 SNHLY, CDR2 FYNNEI. In DNA, the CDR3 is TGTGCCAGCAGAAGTCGGGCAGCTCCGGAGACCCAGTACTTC. Translated, it gives CASRSRAAPETQYF.

In its sample, this clonotype was seen a few times. This chain joins TRBV12-3 or TRBV12-4 and TRBJ2-1; maybe TRBD2 (5 bases). Trimming pared 2 bases from V and 10 bases from J, leaving 12 bases between. The CDR3 consists of 13 residues. The DNA of the CDR3 is TGTGCCAGCAGTTTATTTGGTCTAGCAGAGCAGTTCTTC. Its protein is CASSLFGLAEQFF.

This clonotype was seen at least ten times. The gene calls are TRBV29-1 and TRBJ2-3; the D is unclear. CDR3 length: 12 amino acids. The germline CDR1 and CDR2 sequences are SQVTM and ANQGSEA. V was shortened by 0 bases and J by 4 bases, with 5 bases between the two germline ends. The CDR3 here is CSVEEIADTQYF. As DNA, the CDR3 is TGCAGCGTTGAAGAGATTGCAGATACGCAGTATTTT.

Only a few counts were recorded for this clonotype. This chain links TRBV4-1 with TRBJ2-7; D perhaps matches TRBD1 (6 bases). There are 17 residues in the CDR3. In germline, CDR1 is MGHRA, CDR2 YSYEKL. The V end lost 1 base, the J end lost 2 bases, and 18 bases lay between the germline ends. CDR3 coding DNA: TGCGCCAGCAGCCAAGCTCTTGGGGGCCCCCCGGCCTACGAGCAGTACTTC. It yields the protein CASSQALGGPPAYEQYF.

This clonotype showed up many times. The V gene is TRBV4-1, the J gene TRBJ2-5; D uncertain. This CDR3 is built from 16 residues. Germline V gene data show CDR1 as MGHRA and CDR2 as YSYEKL. The V and J ends lost 1 base and 5 bases respectively, with 17 bases between them. CDR3: CASSQAGSPVGETQYF. The CDR3 coding sequence is TGCGCCAGCAGCCAAGCGGGTAGCCCGGTAGGGGAGACCCAGTACTTC.

The CDR3: CASSLRDGRELKNIQYF. For the CDR3, the DNA is TGTGCCAGCAGTTTACGGGACGGCCGGGAACTTAAAAACATTCAGTACTTC. The rearrangement joins TRBV27 to TRBJ2-4; D may be TRBD1 or TRBD2 (5 bases each). Germline assignment: CDR1 MNHEY and CDR2 SMNVEV (reference sequence). The CDR3 sequence is 17 residues long. V was shortened by 2 bases and J by 4 bases, with 18 bases between the two germline ends.

A remark on this clonotype: A junction end diverges from the germline sequence, so it may reflect a read error. V usage is TRBV29-1 and J usage is TRBJ2-5, with D possibly being TRBD2 (6 bases). The CDR3 extends over 14 amino acids. Germline CDR1 reads SQVTM; CDR2 reads ANQGSEA. The CDR3 region has the DNA TGCAGCGTTGAAGATAGGAGGGGCCAAGAGGCCCAGTACTTC. Its protein product is CSVEDRRGQEAQYF. Using reference TRBV29-1 and TRBJ2-5 for the parts outside the CDR3, the full variable domain is SAVISQKPSRDICQRGTSLTIQCQVDSQVTMMFWYRQQPGQSLTLIATANQGSEATYESGFVIDKFPISRPNLTFSTLTVSNMSPEDSSIYLCSVEDRRGQEAQYFGPGTRLLVL.

This clonotype appeared once. The V call is TRBV7-9, the J call TRBJ1-4; D unclear. The CDR3 runs to 15 residues. Germline V CDR1 and CDR2: SEHNR, FQNEAQ (reference sequence). Trimming removed 4 bases from V and 7 bases from J, with 16 bases in between. In DNA, the CDR3 is TGTGCCAGCAGCTCTTGGACCGACCGAAGTGAAAAACTGTTTTTT. It specifies CASSSWTDRSEKLFF.

This clonotype has just a few counts. The CDR3 DNA is TGTGCCAGCAGGGGGACTAGCGGAATACTAGCCAAAAACATTCAGTACTTC. Protein product: CASRGTSGILAKNIQYF. The chain couples TRBV28 to TRBJ2-4; TRBD2 agrees at 11 bases. Germline CDR1 is MDHEN and CDR2 is SYDVKM. The CDR3 totals 17 residues. The J segment lost 0 bases and the V segment lost 6 bases, leaving 7 bases of the junction unmatched.

This clonotype was found many times. The V call is TRBV7-9, the J call TRBJ2-5; either TRBD1 or TRBD2 may supply D (5 bases each). The V and J ends lost 6 bases and 3 bases respectively, with 5 bases between them. The germline gives CDR1 SEHNR, CDR2 FQNEAQ (reference sequence). The CDR3 loop spans 11 amino acids. CDR3 residues: CASRGEETQYF. The CDR3 coding sequence is TGTGCCAGCAGGGGGGAAGAGACCCAGTACTTC. The complete variable domain, with remaining parts taken from reference TRBV7-9 and TRBJ2-5, reads DTGVSQNPRHKITKRGQNVTFRCDPISEHNRLYWYRQTLGQGPEFLTYFQNEAQLEKSRLLSDRFSAERPKGSFSTLEIQRTEQGDSAMYLCASRGEETQYFGPGTRLLVL.

This clonotype was counted only a few times. The chain recombines TRBV6-2 or TRBV6-3 with TRBJ1-1, with D perhaps matching TRBD1 (6 bases). The CDR3 is 14 residues long. Germline CDR1 is MNHEY and CDR2 is SVGEGT. V was pared by 5 bases and J by 4 bases, with 14 bases between. This chain's CDR3 is CASSLTGRVTEAFF. CDR3 nucleotide sequence: TGTGCCAGCAGTCTGACAGGAAGGGTCACTGAAGCTTTCTTT.

The count of this clonotype is one. The genes are TRBV28 and TRBJ1-2; 7 bases agree with TRBD1. The CDR3 extends over 12 amino acids. J was trimmed by 10 bases and V by 6 bases; bases with no gene match: 8. Germline V gene sequence: CDR1 MDHEN, CDR2 SYDVKM. The CDR3 coding sequence is TGTGCCAGCAGAGAGACAGGGTCAGACTACACCTTC. Residues: CASRETGSDYTF.

The rearrangement links TRBV5-1 to TRBJ2-2; a weak D match, TRBD1 (6 bases). CDR1 is SGHRS, CDR2 YFSETQ, per germline. The CDR3 is 15 amino acids. V was pared by 0 bases and J by 6 bases, with 12 bases between. In nucleotides, the CDR3 is TGCGCCAGCAGCTTGGAAGGGGGTACCTCCGGGGAGCTGTTTTTT. Protein product: CASSLEGGTSGELFF.

Only a few counts were recorded for this clonotype. The rearrangement joins TRBV4-1 to TRBJ1-4, with 7 bases matching TRBD1. The junction had 7 bases not matched to a gene; V was cut back by 2 bases and J by 7 bases. The CDR3 totals 15 residues. Germline CDR1 is MGHRA and CDR2 is YSYEKL. In DNA form, the CDR3 reads TGCGCCAGCAGCCAAACCGGGACAGCTACTGAAAAACTGTTTTTT. Translating gives CASSQTGTATEKLFF.

About this clonotype: One junction end does not reproduce the germline sequence, and a read error may be involved. V and J are TRBV3-1 and TRBJ2-1; possibly TRBD1 for D (5 bases). Germline V CDR1 and CDR2: LGHDT, YNNKEL (reference sequence). The CDR3 extends over 17 amino acids. As DNA, the CDR3 is TGTACCAGTAGCCAAGAAACAGTCAGGGCAGGGTACAATGAGCAGTTCTTC. Its protein product is CTSSQETVRAGYNEQFF.

The chain links TRBV19 to TRBJ1-2; 7 bases match TRBD1. V lost 10 bases and J lost 5; bases outside the gene matches: 10. The CDR3 totals 13 residues. From germline, CDR1 is LNHDA and CDR2 SQIVND (reference sequence). The CDR3 sequence: CATYRGAAYGYTF. The CDR3, as DNA: TGTGCCACCTACAGGGGCGCGGCTTATGGCTACACCTTC.